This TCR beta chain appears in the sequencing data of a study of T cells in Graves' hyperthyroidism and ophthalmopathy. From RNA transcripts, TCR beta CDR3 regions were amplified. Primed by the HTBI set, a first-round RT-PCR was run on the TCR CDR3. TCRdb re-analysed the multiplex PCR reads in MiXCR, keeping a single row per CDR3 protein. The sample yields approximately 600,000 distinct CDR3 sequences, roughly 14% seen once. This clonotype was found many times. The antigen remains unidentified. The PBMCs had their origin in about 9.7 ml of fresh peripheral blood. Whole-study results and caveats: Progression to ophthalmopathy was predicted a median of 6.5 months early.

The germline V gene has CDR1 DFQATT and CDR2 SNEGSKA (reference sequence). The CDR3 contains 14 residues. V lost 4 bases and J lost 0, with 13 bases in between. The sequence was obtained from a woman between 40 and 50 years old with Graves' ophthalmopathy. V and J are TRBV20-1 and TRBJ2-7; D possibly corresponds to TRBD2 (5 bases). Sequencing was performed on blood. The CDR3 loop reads CSANPRGSSYEQYF. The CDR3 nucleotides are TGCAGTGCTAACCCCCGTGGGAGCTCCTACGAGCAGTACTTC.